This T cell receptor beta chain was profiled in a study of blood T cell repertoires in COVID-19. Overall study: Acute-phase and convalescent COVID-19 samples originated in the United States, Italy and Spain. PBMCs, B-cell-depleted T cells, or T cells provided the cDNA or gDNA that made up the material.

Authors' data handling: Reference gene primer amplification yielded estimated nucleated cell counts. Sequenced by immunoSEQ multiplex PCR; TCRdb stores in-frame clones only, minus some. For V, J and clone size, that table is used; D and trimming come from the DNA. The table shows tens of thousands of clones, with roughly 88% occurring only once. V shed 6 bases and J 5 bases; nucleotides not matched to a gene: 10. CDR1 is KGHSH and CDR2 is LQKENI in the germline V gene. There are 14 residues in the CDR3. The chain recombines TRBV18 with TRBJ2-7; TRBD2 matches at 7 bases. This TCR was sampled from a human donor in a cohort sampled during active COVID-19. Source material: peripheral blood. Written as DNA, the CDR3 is TGTGCCAGCTCCAAAGGGAGGGCCCGCGACGAGCAGTACTTC. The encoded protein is CASSKGRARDEQYF.